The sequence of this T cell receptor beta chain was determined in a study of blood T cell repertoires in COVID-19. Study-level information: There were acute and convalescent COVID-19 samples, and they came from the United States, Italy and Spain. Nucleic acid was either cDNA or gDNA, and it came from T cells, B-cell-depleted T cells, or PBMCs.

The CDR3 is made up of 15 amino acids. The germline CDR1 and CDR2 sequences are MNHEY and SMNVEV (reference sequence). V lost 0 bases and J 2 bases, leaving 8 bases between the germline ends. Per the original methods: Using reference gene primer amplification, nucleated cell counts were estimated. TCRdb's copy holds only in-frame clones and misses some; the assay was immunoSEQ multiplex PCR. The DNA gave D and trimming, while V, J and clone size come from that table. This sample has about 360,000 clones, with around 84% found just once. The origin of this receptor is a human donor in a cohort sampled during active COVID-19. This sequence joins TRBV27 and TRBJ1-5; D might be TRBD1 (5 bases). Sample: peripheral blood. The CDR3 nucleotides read TGTGCCAGCAGTTTATCAGGGGTTGGCAATCAGCCCCAGCATTTT. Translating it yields CASSLSGVGNQPQHF.